The 25 T cell receptor beta chains below were found in one sample sequenced in a study of control samples from healthy donors and cancer patients. Libraries were prepared by immunoSEQ multiplex PCR; TCRdb keeps only in-frame clonotypes and omits some of them. The sample carries approximately 70,000 clones, approximately 89% recorded once. The sample was PBMCs. These receptors were taken from a man in his fifties or sixties with lung cancer.

The chain has TRBV7-2 and TRBJ1-3; D is undetermined. Trimming removed 5 bases from V and 0 bases from J, with 5 bases in between. The CDR3 runs to 13 residues. Looked up from germline, CDR1 is SGHTA and CDR2 is FQGNSA. Here the CDR3 DNA reads TGTGCCAGCAGCAGATACTCTGGAAACACCATATATTTT. Protein: CASSRYSGNTIYF.

The chain carries TRBV7-3 and TRBJ2-1; either TRBD1 or TRBD2 may supply D (7 bases each). Looked up from germline, CDR1 is SGHTA and CDR2 is FQGTGA. Deletions cut 4 bases from V and 7 bases from J, with 17 bases between. This CDR3 spans 15 amino acids. CDR3 in DNA: TGTGCCAGCAGCTACGGGCCTCAGGGGGGGAATGAGCAGTTCTTC. Translation gives CASSYGPQGGNEQFF.

The gene calls are TRBV9 and TRBJ1-2; maybe TRBD1 (6 bases). The CDR3 extends over 13 amino acids. Germline assignment: CDR1 SGDLS and CDR2 YYNGEE. The V and J ends lost 0 bases and 8 bases respectively, with 11 bases between them. The CDR3 DNA reads as TGTGCCAGCAGCGTAGAACAGGGATACGGCTACACCTTC. Translation: CASSVEQGYGYTF. The full variable domain, in which reference TRBV9 and TRBJ1-2 provide the parts outside the CDR3, is DSGVTQTPKHLITATGQRVTLRCSPRSGDLSVYWYQQSLDQGLQFLIQYYNGEERAKGNILERFSAQQFPDLHSELNLSSLELGDSALYFCASSVEQGYGYTFGSGTRLTVV.

The chain uses TRBV5-5 and TRBJ1-1; 7 bases are a match to TRBD1. V shed 4 bases, J shed 0 bases, and the junction held 9 bases outside the gene matches. The CDR3 loop spans 16 amino acids. CDR1 is SGHKS and CDR2 is YYEKEE in the germline V gene (reference sequence). The CDR3 nucleotides read TGTGCCAGCAGCCCTGGGACAGTTCTATTGAACACTGAAGCTTTCTTT. Translating gives CASSPGTVLLNTEAFF.

This clone was counted a few times. The V gene is TRBV19, the J gene TRBJ2-7, with TRBD1 matching over 9 bases. CDR1 is LNHDA, CDR2 SQIVND, per germline (reference sequence). The CDR3 is 14 residues long. The ends lost 5 bases at V and 7 bases at J; junction bases unmatched: 9. The CDR3 loop reads CASSPTGQGEEQYF. DNA for the CDR3: TGTGCCAGTAGTCCTACGGGACAGGGTGAAGAGCAGTACTTC.

V gene TRBV5-4 combines with J gene TRBJ2-7, with 9 bases aligning to TRBD1. CDR1 is SGHNT, CDR2 YYREEE, per germline (reference sequence). The CDR3 sequence is 13 residues long. Losses at the gene ends were 4 bases for V and 6 bases for J; bases not matched to a gene: 5. The CDR3 DNA reads TGTGCCAGCAGCCCACAGGGGGCGTCCGAGCAGTACTTC. It is translated as CASSPQGASEQYF.

The chain has TRBV6-6 and TRBJ2-2, with unresolved D. The CDR3 consists of 11 residues. Germline assignment: CDR1 MNHNY and CDR2 SVGAGI (reference sequence). V was shortened by 6 bases and J by 6 bases, with 5 bases between the two germline ends. The CDR3 spells CASRKAGELFF. Here the CDR3 DNA reads TGTGCCAGCAGAAAGGCCGGGGAGCTGTTTTTT.

This clone was found once. The J gene is TRBJ1-1, the V gene TRBV9; TRBD1 agrees at 8 bases. CDR1 is SGDLS, CDR2 YYNGEE, per germline. CDR3 length equals 15 residues. With V trimmed by 0 bases and J by 0 bases, 1 base remained unmatched. DNA of the CDR3: TGTGCCAGCAGCGTAGGGACAGGGATGAACACTGAAGCTTTCTTT. Its translation is CASSVGTGMNTEAFF.

This chain links TRBV6-5 with TRBJ2-7; D possibly corresponds to TRBD2 (6 bases). With 6 bases removed from V and 1 base from J, the gap between germline ends came to 13 bases. The CDR3 totals 14 residues. Germline CDR1 is MNHEY and CDR2 is SVGAGI. In nucleotides, the CDR3 is TGTGCCAGCAGGGCCCGGACTACATCCTACGAGCAGTACTTC. This sequence encodes CASRARTTSYEQYF.

This clone was recorded at least ten times. The DNA for the CDR3 is TGCAGCGTAGGATTGACGACAGGCGGGTATGGCTACACCTTC. This gives the protein CSVGLTTGGYGYTF. The chain couples TRBV29-1 to TRBJ1-2, with D perhaps matching TRBD1 (6 bases). This CDR3 has 14 amino acids. Per the germline V gene, CDR1 is SQVTM and CDR2 is ANQGSEA. V shed 6 bases and J shed 5 bases, with 19 bases lying between them.

This rearrangement joins TRBV30 to TRBJ2-1; D uncertain. The V and J ends lost 3 bases and 0 bases respectively, with 15 bases between them. The CDR3 covers 16 residues. CDR1 and CDR2 from the germline V gene are GTSNPN and SVGIG (reference sequence). In nucleotides, the CDR3 is TGTGCCTGGAGGCAAACCGGATTCGGCTCCTACAATGAGCAGTTCTTC. The encoded protein is CAWRQTGFGSYNEQFF. Full variable domain (remainder filled in from reference TRBV30 and TRBJ2-1): SQTIHQWPATLVQPVGSPLSLECTVEGTSNPNLYWYRQAAGRGLQLLFYSVGIGQISSEVPQNLSASRPQDRQFILSSKKLLLSDSGFYLCAWRQTGFGSYNEQFFGPGTRLTVL.

The count of this clone is one. The V gene is TRBV5-4, the J gene TRBJ1-1; TRBD1 matches 9 bases. This CDR3 spans 14 amino acids. V was pared by 4 bases and J by 4 bases, with 5 bases of the junction left unmatched. CDR1 is SGHNT and CDR2 is YYREEE in the germline V gene (reference sequence). The CDR3: CASSDGTGLTEAFF. As DNA, the CDR3 is TGTGCCAGCAGCGACGGGACAGGGCTCACTGAAGCTTTCTTT.

The chain combines TRBV2 with TRBJ2-5; the D is unclear. Trimming took 4 bases from V and 7 from J, leaving 13 bases between them. Germline assignment: CDR1 SNHLY and CDR2 FYNNEI. This CDR3 has 13 residues. The CDR3 sequence is CASSVAQFGTQYF. DNA for the CDR3: TGTGCCAGCAGTGTTGCACAGTTCGGGACCCAGTACTTC.

The genes are TRBV5-1 and TRBJ2-6, with 7 bases matching TRBD1. Germline CDR1 reads SGHRS; CDR2 reads YFSETQ. This CDR3 has 18 residues. V lost 4 bases to trimming and J lost 1 base; unmatched junction nucleotides: 11. The chain's CDR3 is CASSATGISLSGANVLTF. The CDR3 nucleotides read TGCGCCAGCAGCGCGACAGGGATTTCCCTATCTGGGGCCAACGTCCTGACTTTC. The entire variable domain, with the rest obtained from reference TRBV5-1 and TRBJ2-6, is as follows: KAGVTQTPRYLIKTRGQQVTLSCSPISGHRSVSWYQQTPGQGLQFLFEYFSETQRNKGNFPGRFSGRQFSNSRSEMNVSTLELGDSALYLCASSATGISLSGANVLTFGAGSRLTVL.

V usage is TRBV5-7 and J usage is TRBJ2-2; no clear D. TRBV5-7 is labeled an ORF, and its function is uncertain. There are 15 residues in the CDR3. Trimming pared 1 base from V and 1 base from J, leaving 8 bases between. The CDR3 DNA reads as TGTGCCAGCAGCTTGTCCGGCAGGAACACCGGGGAGCTGTTTTTT. It translates to CASSLSGRNTGELFF.

This sequence joins TRBV19 and TRBJ1-2, with D maybe TRBD1 (6 bases). This CDR3 spans 16 amino acids. Germline-derived CDR1 and CDR2 are LNHDA and SQIVND (reference sequence). Between the trimmed V and J ends, which lost 3 bases and 6 bases, there was a span of 20 bases. CDR3 nucleotides: TGTGCCAGTAGTATGTTTGGGGGGCGCCGTGCAGATGGCTACACCTTC. This translates into CASSMFGGRRADGYTF.

V usage is TRBV18 and J usage is TRBJ1-5; 7 bases are a match to TRBD1. Looked up from germline, CDR1 is KGHSH and CDR2 is LQKENI. Losses at the gene ends were 4 bases for V and 1 base for J; bases not matched to a gene: 4. The CDR3 totals 15 residues. The CDR3 region is CASSLTGDSNQPQHF. In DNA, the CDR3 is TGTGCCAGCTCACTCACAGGGGACAGCAATCAGCCCCAGCATTTT.

The rearrangement joins TRBV6-2 or TRBV6-3 to TRBJ1-5; D might be TRBD1 (5 bases). Trimming stripped 2 bases from V and 0 bases from J, with 11 bases between. The CDR3 consists of 16 residues. Germline CDR1 MNHEY, CDR2 SVGEGT. CDR3 DNA: TGTGCCAGCAGTTACGACAGACTCTATAGCAATCAGCCCCAGCATTTT. As protein: CASSYDRLYSNQPQHF.

The rearrangement links TRBV15 to TRBJ2-7, with D tentatively TRBD2 (5 bases). This CDR3 comprises 13 residues. Between the trimmed V and J ends, which lost 5 bases and 2 bases, there was a span of 10 bases. Germline CDR1 reads LNHNV; CDR2 reads YYDKDF (reference sequence). The DNA for the CDR3 is TGTGCCACCAGCGACGGGGAGACCTACGAGCAGTACGTC. This codes for CATSDGETYEQYV.

The V and J genes are TRBV19 and TRBJ1-1, with 7 nucleotides matching TRBD1. The length of the CDR3 is 12 residues. With 8 bases clipped from V and 4 bases from J, the junction kept 4 bases outside the gene matches. The germline CDR1 and CDR2 sequences are LNHDA and SQIVND (reference sequence). The CDR3 loop is CASRQGGTEAFF. In nucleotides, the CDR3 is TGTGCCAGTCGACAGGGAGGCACTGAAGCTTTCTTT.

This clone was counted once. J is TRBJ1-2 and V is TRBV12-3 or TRBV12-4; D not resolved. Trimming shortened V by 1 base and J by 4 bases, and 4 bases separated the two germline ends. This CDR3 spans 12 amino acids. CDR3 amino acids: CASSLVGYGYTF. The CDR3 DNA reads as TGTGCCAGCAGTTTAGTTGGCTATGGCTACACCTTC.

The chain carries TRBV7-9 and TRBJ1-1, with unresolved D. This CDR3 region has 15 residues. V was cut by 0 bases and J by 4 bases, with 12 bases left in between. Germline values: CDR1 SEHNR, CDR2 FQNEAQ (reference sequence). The CDR3 here is CASSLAVYGVTEAFF. CDR3 bases: TGTGCCAGCAGCTTAGCGGTTTACGGGGTCACTGAAGCTTTCTTT.

CDR3 in amino acids: CASGDYRGGLDTQYF. In nucleotides, the CDR3 is TGCGCCAGCGGGGATTATCGCGGGGGGCTGGATACGCAGTATTTT. The chain employs TRBV10-1 and TRBJ2-3; 8 bases fit TRBD2. J was trimmed by 6 bases and V by 8 bases; bases with no gene match: 13. Germline V CDR1 and CDR2: WNHNN, SYGVQD (reference sequence). This CDR3 contains 15 residues.

V usage is TRBV5-1 and J usage is TRBJ2-3; D gene uncertain. Germline values: CDR1 SGHRS, CDR2 YFSETQ. The V end was cut by 4 bases, the J end by 1 base, with 4 bases between. The CDR3 contains 12 residues. CDR3 DNA: TGCGCCAGCAGCGCAGGCACAGATACGCAGTATTTT. Its translation is CASSAGTDTQYF.

This chain links TRBV5-1 with TRBJ1-6; D perhaps matches TRBD1 (6 bases). Trimming pared 4 bases from V and 7 bases from J, leaving 15 bases between. Germline lookup yields CDR1 SGHRS and CDR2 YFSETQ. The CDR3 is 15 residues long. The CDR3 region has the DNA TGCGCCAGCAGCCTAAACGACAGGTCAAATTCACCCCTCCACTTT. Protein product: CASSLNDRSNSPLHF.